The T cell receptor (beta chain) described here comes from a study of metastatic and nonmetastatic thyroid tumors. The germline gives CDR1 SGHRS, CDR2 YFSETQ. This CDR3 is built from 12 residues. V gave up 8 bases and J gave up 6 bases, with 11 bases separating them. TCRdb recomputed clones from the PCR reads via MiXCR. The profile shows tens of thousands of clones, roughly 18% of them singletons. Thyroid surgery had not been preceded by any treatment in any patient. The clonotype comes from a female donor with papillary thyroid cancer or a benign thyroid nodule (not recorded which). Some clones in this sample may be carry-over from other donors' samples. Source material: blood. The chain links TRBV5-1 to TRBJ2-2, with D unclear. CDR3 bases: TGCGCCAGTAAGCCATGGGCCGGGGAGCTGTTTTTT. Its protein is CASKPWAGELFF.